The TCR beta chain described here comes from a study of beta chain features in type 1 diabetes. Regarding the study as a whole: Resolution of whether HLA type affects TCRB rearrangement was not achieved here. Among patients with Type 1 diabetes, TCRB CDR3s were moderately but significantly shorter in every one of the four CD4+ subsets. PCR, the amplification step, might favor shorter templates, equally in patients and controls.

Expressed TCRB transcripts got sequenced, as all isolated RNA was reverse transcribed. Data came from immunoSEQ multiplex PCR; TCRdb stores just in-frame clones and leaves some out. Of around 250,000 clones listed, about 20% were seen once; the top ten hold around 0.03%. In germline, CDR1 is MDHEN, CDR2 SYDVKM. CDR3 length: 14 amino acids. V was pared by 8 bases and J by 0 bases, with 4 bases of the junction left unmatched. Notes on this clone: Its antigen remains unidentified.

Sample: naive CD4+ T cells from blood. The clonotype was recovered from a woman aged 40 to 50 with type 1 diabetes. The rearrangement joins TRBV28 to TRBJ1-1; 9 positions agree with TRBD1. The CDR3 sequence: CASDDRGMNTEAFF. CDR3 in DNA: TGTGCCAGCGACGACAGGGGGATGAACACTGAAGCTTTCTTT.